A selection of T cell receptor beta chains follows, all from one sample in a study of blood T cell repertoires in COVID-19. Assay: immunoSEQ multiplex PCR; the TCRdb copy retains only in-frame clones and omits some. The sample gives 350,000 or so clones, about 90% of which show up once; approximately 1% is in the top ten. Sequenced: PBMCs or T cells enriched from blood (not recorded which). All receptors derive from a woman between 25 and 40 years old who had been exposed to COVID-19. The CDR3 runs from the conserved cysteine through the conserved F or W. D genes are given only for firm matches. Clone size is stated in some rows and not others, as once, few, many or a class when expanded.

>TRBV7-6|NA|TRBD2|TRBJ2-1
CASSPTSGSFGEQFF
TGTGCCAGCAGCCCTACTAGCGGGAGCTTTGGTGAGCAGTTCTTC
>TRBV27|NA|NA|TRBJ1-1
CASRTGQVNTEAFF
TGTGCCAGCAGGACGGGACAAGTGAACACTGAAGCTTTCTTT
>TRBV3-1/TRBV3-2|NA|NA|TRBJ1-3
CASSSTGSGNTIYF
TGTGCCAGCAGCTCAACAGGGTCGGGAAACACCATATATTTT
>TRBV28|NA|NA|TRBJ2-7
CASTGGTVRFYEQYF
TGTGCCAGCACCGGAGGGACAGTTAGATTCTACGAGCAGTACTTC
>TRBV19|NA|TRBD2|TRBJ2-3
CASSTGLAGWDTQYF
TGTGCCAGTAGTACGGGACTAGCGGGATGGGATACGCAGTATTTT
>TRBV20-1|NA|TRBD2|TRBJ2-5
CSASALAATVETQYF
TGCAGTGCTAGTGCCCTAGCGGCAACGGTGGAGACCCAGTACTTC
>TRBV3-1/TRBV3-2|NA|TRBD1|TRBJ1-6
CASSQPGQINSPLHF
TGTGCCAGCAGCCAACCGGGACAGATTAATTCACCCCTCCACTTT
>TRBV5-6|few|NA|TRBJ2-1
CASSARFDGSSYNEQFF
TGTGCCAGCAGCGCCCGATTTGACGGGAGCTCCTACAATGAGCAGTTCTTC
>TRBV10-3|NA|TRBD1|TRBJ1-3
CAISSTGAGNTIYF
TGTGCCATCAGTTCGACAGGGGCTGGAAACACCATATATTTT
>TRBV6-5|NA|TRBD1|TRBJ1-2
CASSSPGQGNYGYTF
TGTGCCAGCAGTTCCCCCGGACAGGGGAACTATGGCTACACCTTC
>TRBV7-9|NA|TRBD2|TRBJ2-2
CASSFSGANTGELFF
TGTGCCAGCAGCTTTAGCGGGGCGAACACCGGGGAGCTGTTTTTT
>TRBV27|NA|NA|TRBJ2-5
CASSLGQGAQYF
TGTGCCAGCAGTTTAGGTCAAGGGGCCCAGTACTTC
>TRBV12-3/TRBV12-4|NA|NA|TRBJ2-5
CASNPGGQETQYF
TGTGCCAGCAACCCCGGGGGTCAAGAGACCCAGTACTTC
>TRBV5-1|NA|TRBD1|TRBJ2-1
CASNRGQEAEEQFF
TGCGCCAGCAACAGGGGACAAGAGGCGGAGGAGCAGTTCTTC
>TRBV5-1|NA|TRBD2|TRBJ2-1
CASSSGTSGRNEQFF
TGCGCCAGCAGCTCCGGGACTAGCGGGAGAAATGAGCAGTTCTTC
>TRBV11-2|NA|NA|TRBJ2-7
CASSSLRGSSYEQYF
TGTGCCAGCAGCTCTCTTCGAGGAAGCTCCTACGAGCAGTACTTC
>TRBV28|NA|NA|TRBJ1-6
CASSGPADNSPLHF
TGTGCCAGCAGTGGGCCAGCAGATAATTCACCCCTCCACTTT
>TRBV30|few|NA|TRBJ1-2
CAWSVQSGAGYTF
TGTGCCTGGAGTGTACAGTCAGGGGCTGGCTACACCTTC
>TRBV9|NA|TRBD2|TRBJ2-3
CASSASSLTSGRVDTQYF
TGTGCCAGCAGCGCAAGCTCCCTGACTAGCGGGAGGGTTGATACGCAGTATTTT
>TRBV28|NA|NA|TRBJ2-7
CASSAGALSSYEQYF
TGTGCCAGCAGCGCTGGGGCCCTCAGCTCCTACGAGCAGTACTTC
>TRBV30|NA|NA|TRBJ1-1
CAWSRNTEAFF
TGTGCCTGGAGTCGGAACACTGAAGCTTTCTTT
>TRBV9|NA|NA|TRBJ2-2
CASSVIAVANTGELFF
TGTGCCAGCAGCGTAATAGCGGTCGCGAACACCGGGGAGCTGTTTTTT
>TRBV29-1|NA|TRBD2|TRBJ2-3
CSTLQLAGGLSTDTQYF
TGCAGCACCCTCCAACTAGCGGGAGGCCTTAGCACAGATACGCAGTATTTT
>TRBV2|NA|NA|TRBJ2-4
CASSDVLASGIQYF
TGTGCCAGCAGTGATGTGTTAGCCAGTGGCATTCAGTACTTC
>TRBV7-2|NA|TRBD2|TRBJ2-1
CASSLPGLAEGEQFF
TGTGCCAGCAGCTTACCGGGACTAGCGGAGGGTGAGCAGTTCTTC
>TRBV12-3/TRBV12-4|NA|NA|TRBJ1-1
CASSRGNGAEAFF
TGTGCCAGCAGTAGGGGCAATGGGGCTGAAGCTTTCTTT
>TRBV6-6|NA|NA|TRBJ2-1
CASLKGDPPYNEQFF
TGTGCCAGCTTGAAGGGGGACCCCCCCTACAATGAGCAGTTCTTC
>TRBV29-1|NA|NA|TRBJ1-1
CSVGVAGGSNTEAFF
TGCAGCGTTGGAGTGGCAGGTGGATCGAACACTGAAGCTTTCTTT
>TRBV5-1|once|NA|TRBJ1-3
CASTGGTAGNTIYF
TGCGCCAGCACGGGGGGAACTGCTGGAAACACCATATATTTT
>TRBV2|NA|NA|TRBJ1-6
CASSEVAGHNSPLHF
TGTGCCAGCAGTGAAGTGGCAGGCCATAATTCACCCCTCCACTTT
>TRBV2|NA|NA|TRBJ1-3
CASEGEGNTIYF
TGTGCCAGCGAGGGGGAAGGAAACACCATATATTTT
>TRBV3-1/TRBV3-2|NA|NA|TRBJ1-1
CASTRGGTNTEAFF
TGTGCCAGCACCCGCGGGGGCACGAACACTGAAGCTTTCTTT
>TRBV6-5|NA|NA|TRBJ1-1
CASRETLNTEAFF
TGTGCCAGCAGGGAGACCCTGAACACTGAAGCTTTCTTT
>TRBV11-2|NA|NA|TRBJ2-1
CASSLGLATNNEQFF
TGTGCCAGCAGCTTAGGGCTCGCGACTAACAATGAGCAGTTCTTC
>TRBV7-3|NA|NA|TRBJ2-2
CASSRDIAGELFF
TGTGCCAGCAGCCGGGACATCGCCGGGGAGCTGTTTTTT
>TRBV7-8|NA|NA|TRBJ1-5
CASSLAVVNQPQHF
TGTGCCAGCAGCTTAGCGGTAGTCAATCAGCCCCAGCATTTT
>TRBV19|once|NA|TRBJ2-3
CASSTTPADTQYF
TGTGCCAGTAGTACCACCCCGGCAGATACGCAGTATTTT
>TRBV5-4|NA|TRBD2|TRBJ2-3
CASSSGLAGGPITDTQYF
TGTGCCAGCAGCTCGGGACTAGCGGGAGGGCCGATCACAGATACGCAGTATTTT
>TRBV5-6|NA|TRBD2|TRBJ2-1
CASSSRTSRNEQFF
TGTGCCAGCAGCTCACGGACTAGCCGGAATGAGCAGTTCTTC
>TRBV5-6|NA|NA|TRBJ1-1
CASSLATVGRTEAFF
TGTGCCAGCAGCTTGGCTACAGTCGGTCGCACTGAAGCTTTCTTT
>TRBV3-1/TRBV3-2|NA|NA|TRBJ2-7
CASSPSRVLHEQYF
TGTGCCAGCAGCCCCTCTCGGGTTCTCCACGAGCAGTACTTC
>TRBV5-5|once|NA|TRBJ2-2
CASSLSVSNTGELFF
TGTGCCAGCAGCTTGTCAGTTTCGAACACCGGGGAGCTGTTTTTT
>TRBV6-5|NA|NA|TRBJ1-4
CASSYRQGGREKLFF
TGTGCCAGCAGTTACAGGCAGGGCGGTCGGGAAAAACTGTTTTTT
>TRBV18|NA|NA|TRBJ2-7
CASSPSVGVDEQYF
TGTGCCAGCTCACCATCGGTAGGGGTCGACGAGCAGTACTTC
>TRBV15|NA|TRBD2|TRBJ2-7
CATGTSGRAPYEQYF
TGTGCCACCGGGACTAGCGGGAGGGCCCCCTACGAGCAGTACTTC
>TRBV18|NA|NA|TRBJ2-6
CASSPKEKGAGANVLTF
TGTGCCAGCTCACCAAAGGAGAAGGGAGCTGGGGCCAACGTCCTGACTTTC
>TRBV28|NA|NA|TRBJ1-1
CASSFDNRVIAEAFF
TGTGCCAGCAGTTTCGACAACAGGGTGATCGCTGAAGCTTTCTTT
>TRBV7-8|NA|NA|TRBJ1-3
CASSLAPMDIYSGNTIYF
TGTGCCAGCAGCTTAGCCCCAATGGACATTTACTCTGGAAACACCATATATTTT
>TRBV7-3|NA|NA|TRBJ2-1
CASSQGGRVHEQFF
TGTGCCAGCAGCCAGGGGGGACGAGTCCATGAGCAGTTCTTC
>TRBV30|NA|TRBD1|TRBJ1-6
CAWNRQGGASPLHF
TGTGCCTGGAACCGACAGGGCGGTGCCTCACCCCTCCACTTT
>TRBV5-1|NA|NA|TRBJ2-2
CASSLAGAKSTGELFF
TGCGCCAGCAGCTTGGCAGGGGCCAAGTCCACCGGGGAGCTGTTTTTT
>TRBV28|NA|TRBD1|TRBJ1-2
CASRTGTGSLGYTF
TGTGCCAGCAGAACCGGGACAGGGTCCCTTGGCTACACCTTC
>TRBV7-9|NA|NA|TRBJ2-1
CASSGPAANEQFF
TGTGCCAGCAGCGGGCCGGCAGCTAATGAGCAGTTCTTC
>TRBV24-1|once|TRBD1|TRBJ2-5
CATREGQGDWETQYF
TGTGCCACCCGGGAGGGACAGGGGGACTGGGAGACCCAGTACTTC
>TRBV2|NA|TRBD2|TRBJ2-7
CASKTSVYEQYF
TGTGCCAGCAAGACTAGCGTCTACGAGCAGTACTTC
>TRBV19|NA|TRBD1|TRBJ2-1
CASMGDRVINEQFF
TGTGCCAGTATGGGGGACAGGGTTATCAATGAGCAGTTCTTC
>TRBV24-1|NA|NA|TRBJ2-1
CATRMKSEQFF
TGTGCCACCAGAATGAAGAGTGAGCAGTTCTTC
>TRBV5-1|NA|TRBD1|TRBJ2-1
CASSPGQGERNEQFF
TGCGCCAGCAGCCCGGGACAGGGGGAAAGGAATGAGCAGTTCTTC
>TRBV24-1|NA|NA|TRBJ2-7
CATSDSRRGRSYEQYF
TGTGCCACCAGTGATTCCCGTCGGGGGAGGTCCTACGAGCAGTACTTC